This T cell receptor beta chain was captured in a study of T cells in Graves' hyperthyroidism and ophthalmopathy. Study results and limitations: Stable hyperthyroidism was told apart from ophthalmopathy by a model built on 13 V-J features. It was a median about seven months before onset that the model predicted ophthalmopathy.

Researchers took RNA transcripts and amplified the TCR beta CDR3 regions from them. TCR CDR3 underwent first-round RT-PCR with the HTBI primer set. TCRdb passed the multiplex PCR reads through MiXCR, listing each CDR3 protein once. The sample holds around 300,000 distinct CDR3 sequences, about 15% seen once. This clonotype was observed at least ten times. Its antigen is unknown. The CDR3 has 14 residues. Trimming cost V 6 bases and J 5 bases; bases outside gene matches: 4. Clinical symptoms, serum thyroxine and TRAb, thyroid ultrasound and orbital computed tomography together formed the diagnostic basis. From more than 9.5 ml of fresh peripheral blood, PBMCs were isolated.

The J gene is TRBJ2-1, the V gene TRBV12-3 or TRBV12-4; 10 bases match TRBD2. The sequence was obtained from a woman between 25 and 40 years old with Graves' hyperthyroidism. The sequenced sample consisted of blood. The CDR3 nucleotides read TGTGCCAGCAGCGGACTAGCGGCCGACAATGAGCAGTTCTTC. Translating it yields CASSGLAADNEQFF.